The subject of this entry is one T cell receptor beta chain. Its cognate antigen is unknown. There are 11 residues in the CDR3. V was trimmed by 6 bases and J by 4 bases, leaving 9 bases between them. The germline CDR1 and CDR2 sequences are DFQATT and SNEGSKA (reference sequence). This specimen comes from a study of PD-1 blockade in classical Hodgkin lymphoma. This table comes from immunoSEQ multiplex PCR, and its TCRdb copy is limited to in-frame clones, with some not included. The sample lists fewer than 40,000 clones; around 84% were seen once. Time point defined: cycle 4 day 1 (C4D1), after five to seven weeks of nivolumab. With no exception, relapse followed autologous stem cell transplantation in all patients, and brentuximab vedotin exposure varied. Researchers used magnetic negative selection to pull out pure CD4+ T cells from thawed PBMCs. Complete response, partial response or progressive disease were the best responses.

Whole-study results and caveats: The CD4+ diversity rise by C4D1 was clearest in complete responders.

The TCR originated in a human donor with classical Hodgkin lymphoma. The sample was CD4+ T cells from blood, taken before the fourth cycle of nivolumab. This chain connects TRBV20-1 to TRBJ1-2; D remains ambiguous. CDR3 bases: TGCAGTGCCCAGATCAGCTATGGCTACACCTTC. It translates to CSAQISYGYTF.